These 21 T cell receptor beta chains were all obtained from the same sample, sequenced in a study of T cell responses to AZD1222 COVID-19 vaccine. Generated by immunoSEQ multiplex PCR, the TCRdb table keeps only in-frame clones and is missing some. Found here are roughly 100,000 clones, approximately 89% of them singletons; the top ten hold roughly a sixth. Sequences were derived from peripheral blood, sampled on day 0 of AZD1222 vaccination. Receptors originate from an adult in good health.

As concerns this clone: Other DNA sequences of this sample code for an identical CDR3. V usage is TRBV20-1 and J usage is TRBJ2-5, with no clear D. The germline CDR1 and CDR2 sequences are DFQATT and SNEGSKA (reference sequence). The CDR3 totals 11 residues. V was clipped by 3 bases and J by 2 bases, with 4 bases between them. The CDR3, as DNA: TGCAGTGCTAGGGAACAAGAGACCCAGTACTTC. Translated: CSAREQETQYF.

This sequence joins TRBV7-2 and TRBJ2-1, with D possibly TRBD2 on 5 matching bases. In germline, CDR1 is SGHTA, CDR2 FQGNSA. Trimming removed 6 bases at V and 0 bases at J, with 12 bases between. The CDR3 length is 15 residues. DNA of the CDR3: TGTGCCAGCAGTTTGCAGACTAACTCCTACAATGAGCAGTTCTTC. This sequence encodes CASSLQTNSYNEQFF. Drawing the rest from reference TRBV7-2 and TRBJ2-1, the complete variable domain is GAGVSQSPSNKVTEKGKDVELRCDPISGHTALYWYRQSLGQGLEFLIYFQGNSAPDKSGLPSDRFSAERTGGSVSTLTIQRTQQEDSAVYLCASSLQTNSYNEQFFGPGTRLTVL.

The chain has TRBV10-3 and TRBJ1-1, with D possibly matching TRBD1 (5 bases). Per germline, CDR1 ENHRY and CDR2 SYGVKD. The CDR3 length is 13 residues. V was clipped by 9 bases and J by 2 bases, with 13 bases between them. The CDR3 reads CAIEGRKNTEAFF. The CDR3 DNA reads TGTGCCATAGAGGGACGGAAAAACACTGAAGCTTTCTTT.

This rearrangement joins TRBV3-1 (or the pseudogene TRBV3-2) to TRBJ2-1; 9 bases are shared with TRBD1. The ends lost 1 base at V and 10 bases at J; junction bases unmatched: 11. Germline V gives CDR1 LGHDT, CDR2 YNNKEL (reference sequence). The CDR3 runs to 16 residues. CDR3: CASSQVGQGRVEEQFF. The DNA for the CDR3 is TGTGCCAGCAGCCAAGTAGGACAGGGGAGGGTAGAGGAGCAGTTCTTC.

The J gene is TRBJ1-2, the V gene TRBV5-1; 7 bases align to TRBD1. The CDR3 loop spans 15 amino acids. Germline V lookup: CDR1 SGHRS, CDR2 YFSETQ. The junction had 4 bases not matched to a gene; V was cut back by 2 bases and J by 0 bases. In DNA form, the CDR3 reads TGCGCCAGCAGCTTCGGACAGGTTGCTAACTATGGCTACACCTTC. Its translation: CASSFGQVANYGYTF.

The chain recombines TRBV18 with TRBJ2-3; D remains unclear. The CDR3 has 15 residues. V gave up 0 bases and J gave up 3 bases, with 10 bases separating them. The germline V gene has CDR1 KGHSH and CDR2 LQKENI. CDR3 sequence: CASSPPHRSTDTQYF. In DNA form, the CDR3 reads TGTGCCAGCTCACCACCTCATCGCTCAACAGATACGCAGTATTTT.

The chain carries TRBV18 and TRBJ2-1; the D gene is possibly TRBD2 (6 bases). CDR3 size: 15 residues. CDR1 is KGHSH, CDR2 LQKENI, per germline. The V end lost 3 bases, the J end lost 4 bases, and 13 bases lay between the germline ends. CDR3 in amino acids: CASSPIWRGYNEQFF. In DNA form, the CDR3 reads TGTGCCAGCTCACCGATCTGGCGGGGTTACAATGAGCAGTTCTTC.

The V call is TRBV7-9, the J call TRBJ1-2; D is unclear. The CDR3 runs to 14 residues. Germline V gene data show CDR1 as SEHNR and CDR2 as FQNEAQ (reference sequence). Trimming shortened V by 5 bases and J by 0 bases, and 10 bases separated the two germline ends. In DNA form, the CDR3 reads TGTGCCAGCAGCACACCCGGCGCTAACTATGGCTACACCTTC. Its protein is CASSTPGANYGYTF.

The CDR3 here is CASSLVGGPKRIDTQYF. In DNA form, the CDR3 reads TGTGCCAGCAGCTTAGTGGGGGGGCCGAAGAGAATAGATACGCAGTATTTT. This rearrangement joins TRBV7-8 to TRBJ2-3; weak D call: TRBD2 (7 bases). The length of the CDR3 is 17 residues. The ends were cut back, 1 base at V and 5 bases at J, with 19 bases in the middle. Germline V gene lookup returns CDR1 SGHVS and CDR2 FQNEAQ.

CDR3 nucleotides: TGTGCCAGCAGCGTAGGGGGGAGTAGCTCTGGAAACACCATATATTTT. Its protein is CASSVGGSSSGNTIYF. The rearrangement uses TRBV9 and TRBJ1-3, with a weak D call TRBD1 (5 bases). Looked up from germline, CDR1 is SGDLS and CDR2 is YYNGEE. With 0 bases removed from V and 0 bases from J, the gap between germline ends came to 10 bases. The length of the CDR3 is 16 residues. The full variable domain, its missing parts supplied by reference TRBV9 and TRBJ1-3, is DSGVTQTPKHLITATGQRVTLRCSPRSGDLSVYWYQQSLDQGLQFLIQYYNGEERAKGNILERFSAQQFPDLHSELNLSSLELGDSALYFCASSVGGSSSGNTIYFGEGSWLTVV.

This sequence joins TRBV12-5 and TRBJ1-1; a weak D match, TRBD1 (6 bases). Germline V gene sequence: CDR1 LGHNT, CDR2 FRNRAP. The CDR3 runs 13 residues. V was clipped by 5 bases and J by 5 bases, with 12 bases between them. The CDR3 DNA sequence: TGTGCTAGTGGTCCTCGGGGGGCAACTGAAGCTTTCTTT. Protein product: CASGPRGATEAFF.

This clone was counted only a few times. V usage is TRBV25-1 and J usage is TRBJ2-6; perhaps TRBD1 as D (5 bases). The V gene's germline CDR1 is MGHDK and CDR2 SYGVNS. This CDR3 comprises 14 residues. The V gene lost 6 bases and the J gene lost 0 bases, with 6 bases spanning the gap. CDR3 nucleotide sequence: TGTGCCAGCAGCGACAGCTCTGGGGCCAACGTCCTGACTTTC. Translating gives CASSDSSGANVLTF. The full variable domain, rest sourced from reference TRBV25-1 and TRBJ2-6, is EADIYQTPRYLVIGTGKKITLECSQTMGHDKMYWYQQDPGMELHLIHYSYGVNSTEKGDLSSESTVSRIRTEHFPLTLESARPSHTSQYLCASSDSSGANVLTFGAGSRLTVL.

The rearrangement uses TRBV15 and TRBJ2-5, with TRBD1 as a possible D gene (6 bases). Trimming cost V 0 bases and J 5 bases, with 16 bases left between them. CDR1 is LNHNV, CDR2 YYDKDF, per germline (reference sequence). This CDR3 spans 16 amino acids. The CDR3 here is CATSRDPTGLGETQYF. The DNA for the CDR3 is TGTGCCACCAGCAGAGACCCCACAGGGTTGGGCGAGACCCAGTACTTC. Full variable domain (rest looked up from reference TRBV15 and TRBJ2-5): DAMVIQNPRYQVTQFGKPVTLSCSQTLNHNVMYWYQQKSSQAPKLLFHYYDKDFNNEADTPDNFQSRRPNTSFCFLDIRSPGLGDTAMYLCATSRDPTGLGETQYFGPGTRLLVL.

This chain connects TRBV5-6 to TRBJ1-4; D is uncertain. Trimming removed 3 bases at V and 0 bases at J, with 12 bases between. Germline V lookup: CDR1 SGHDT, CDR2 YYEEEE. The CDR3 length is 16 residues. The CDR3 DNA reads as TGTGCCAGCAGCTGGGGTTTGGGGTCAACTAATGAAAAACTGTTTTTT. It yields the protein CASSWGLGSTNEKLFF.

The V and J genes are TRBV9 and TRBJ1-1; weak D call: TRBD1 (6 bases). V lost 6 bases to trimming and J lost 0 bases, with 21 bases between them. Germline V gene lookup returns CDR1 SGDLS and CDR2 YYNGEE. The CDR3 is made up of 17 amino acids. CDR3 sequence: CASTGEGGEALNTEAFF. As DNA, the CDR3 is TGTGCCAGCACCGGGGAGGGGGGCGAGGCGCTGAACACTGAAGCTTTCTTT.

The rearrangement joins TRBV6-5 to TRBJ1-1; 7 bases match TRBD1. The CDR3 runs to 14 residues. Germline CDR1 and CDR2: MNHEY and SVGAGI. The trim removed 3 bases at V and 11 bases at J, leaving 12 bases unmatched. The CDR3 spells CASSYPQGTVPAFF. The CDR3 coding sequence is TGTGCCAGCAGTTATCCCCAAGGGACAGTTCCGGCTTTCTTT.

The chain couples TRBV10-3 to TRBJ1-4, with 9 bases aligning to TRBD1. The V gene's germline CDR1 is ENHRY and CDR2 SYGVKD. J was trimmed by 7 bases and V by 3 bases; bases with no gene match: 9. This CDR3 comprises 16 residues. CDR3 loop: CAISDPTQGAGEKLFF. CDR3 bases: TGTGCCATCAGTGACCCGACACAGGGGGCGGGTGAAAAACTGTTTTTT.

The chain has TRBV6-5 and TRBJ1-1; maybe TRBD1 (6 bases). Germline CDR1 MNHEY, CDR2 SVGAGI. The CDR3 is made up of 14 amino acids. Trimming removed 0 bases from V and 5 bases from J, with 10 bases in between. The CDR3 DNA reads as TGTGCCAGCAGTTACTCCGGGACAATGACTGAAGCTTTCTTT. It encodes CASSYSGTMTEAFF.

V gene TRBV5-4 combines with J gene TRBJ1-1; D remains unclear. CDR1 SGHNT and CDR2 YYREEE come from the germline V gene (reference sequence). V was clipped by 0 bases and J by 2 bases, with 8 bases between them. This CDR3 has 14 amino acids. The CDR3 region has the DNA TGTGCCAGCAGCTTGGCCCGGGAAAACACTGAAGCTTTCTTT. Residues: CASSLARENTEAFF.

This chain links TRBV5-1 with TRBJ2-5; no definite D call. The CDR3 sequence is 14 residues long. V was pared by 0 bases and J by 0 bases, with 6 bases between. Germline V CDR1 and CDR2: SGHRS, YFSETQ. For the CDR3, the DNA is TGCGCCAGCAGCTTGGGGTCAAACCAAGAGACCCAGTACTTC. It translates to CASSLGSNQETQYF.

This chain links TRBV19 with TRBJ1-2; 7 nucleotides match TRBD1. CDR1 and CDR2 from the germline V gene are LNHDA and SQIVND (reference sequence). This CDR3 region has 16 residues. Trimming at V came to 7 bases and at J to 2 bases, leaving 13 bases not matched to a gene. CDR3 region: CASTLLGTAGNYGYTF. CDR3 DNA sequence: TGTGCCAGTACCCTCCTTGGGACAGCGGGCAACTATGGCTACACCTTC.